A selection of T cell receptor beta chains follows, all from one sample in a study of shared clonotypes between healthy human individuals. Assay: immunoSEQ multiplex PCR; the TCRdb copy retains only in-frame clones and omits some. The sample yields about 2.2 million clones, just under 95% seen once. The sequenced material came from naive CD8+ T cells from PBMCs. Every receptor here comes from a man younger than 35 in good health. Some clones in this sample may be carry-over from other donors' samples. The conserved cysteine and the conserved F or W are not part of the CDR3 here. The D gene is left open where the match is weak. The size of a clone is reported for some rows only, either as once, few or many, or as a class for expanded clones.

>TRBV27|NA|TRBJ2-3|TRBD1
ASSYRRTGRDTQY
>TRBV5-1|NA|TRBJ2-1|NA
ASSPEARTGYNEQF
>TRBV7-9|NA|TRBJ2-2|NA
ASSLTGTRNTGELF
>TRBV5-1|NA|TRBJ1-1|NA
ASSLSSGLNTEAF
>TRBV4-2|NA|TRBJ2-3|NA
ASSQDGEGSFADTQY
>TRBV14|once|TRBJ2-2|NA
ASSRTGTGELF
>TRBV19|NA|TRBJ2-7|TRBD2
ASRGPGLAREQY
>TRBV11-2|NA|TRBJ2-1|TRBD1
ASSLGTGYF
>TRBV9|NA|TRBJ2-5|NA
ASSVASGQGFSGEVPETQY
>TRBV2|NA|TRBJ2-7|TRBD2
ASSEGGRNLYEQY
>TRBV7-8|NA|TRBJ2-1|NA
ASSLESRGRELEQF
>TRBV19|once|TRBJ2-7|NA
ASKDGPYSSEQY
>TRBV6-1|NA|TRBJ2-7|NA
ASRERTAYEQY
>TRBV5-4|NA|TRBJ1-2|NA
ASSDGTEFYGYT
>TRBV2|NA|TRBJ2-7|NA
ASSVSYRGTDNWEQY
>TRBV7-9|NA|TRBJ2-5|NA
ASSETRHSQETQY
>TRBV9|NA|TRBJ2-2|NA
ASSVVGYTGELF
>TRBV28|NA|TRBJ1-2|NA
ASSFVRYGYT
>TRBV15|once|TRBJ1-2|NA
ATSNRGDWNT
>TRBV2|NA|TRBJ2-7|NA
ASRLQGYYEQY
>TRBV27|NA|TRBJ2-7|NA
ASSLSSGAGIDRWQY
>TRBV5-6|NA|TRBJ2-7|TRBD1
ASSPGQGAYEQY
>TRBV5-4|once|TRBJ2-7|NA
ASSWGGVDEQY
>TRBV19|NA|TRBJ2-7|NA
ASRLGGRDEQY
>TRBV27|NA|TRBJ2-5|TRBD1
ASRRKTGGDETQY
>TRBV6-5|NA|TRBJ1-1|NA
ASTPVGATEAF
>TRBV27|NA|TRBJ1-1|NA
ASSLLGVTEAF
>TRBV27|NA|TRBJ1-1|TRBD1
ASSLGTANTEAF
>TRBV5-1|NA|TRBJ1-4|NA
ASSIAAGNEKLF
>TRBV9|once|TRBJ2-1|TRBD1
ASSVGQGEQF
>TRBV29-1|once|TRBJ1-1|NA
SVERLGNTEAF
>TRBV5-6|once|TRBJ2-2|NA
ASSLDRVSGNTGELF
>TRBV19|NA|TRBJ1-5|NA
ASTSGRQPQH
>TRBV7-9|NA|TRBJ1-1|TRBD1
ASSSPRTGGRVTEAF
>TRBV7-9|NA|TRBJ2-1|TRBD2
ASSYRGGRVDEQF